The 15 T cell receptor beta chains in this list originate from one sample, sequenced in a study of blood T cells in healthy people across ages. Together with a sample-barcoded 5' primer, a J-beta primer mix was included in a second PCR lasting roughly 6 to 12 cycles. TCRdb independently ran MiXCR on the 5' RACE reads; one entry per CDR3 protein. The sample yields around 1,700,000 distinct CDR3 sequences, 28% seen once. Sequencing used blood. The receptors were sampled from a woman aged 25 to 39 in good health.

This chain joins TRBV21-1 and TRBJ2-4; TRBD1 is taken as the D call from the table, unchecked against the DNA. With the DNA end fitting TRBJ2-7 better, the J assignment may be wrong. TRBV21-1 is a pseudogene segment. This CDR3 is 20 amino acids long. CDR3 DNA: TGTGCCAGCAGCAAAAGGGGGGTAAGGGGGGATACCTCACCCAAATACGAGCAGTACTTC. Protein sequence: CASSKRGVRGDTSPKYEQYF.

The chain joins TRBV5-6 to TRBJ2-1; no clear D. Between the trimmed V and J ends, which lost 4 bases and 0 bases, there was a span of 5 bases. Germline V lookup: CDR1 SGHDT, CDR2 YYEEEE. This CDR3 contains 13 residues. The CDR3 is CASSALSYNEQFF. Here the CDR3 DNA reads TGTGCCAGCAGCGCCCTCTCCTACAATGAGCAGTTCTTC.

The chain couples TRBV5-5 to TRBJ2-2; 8 bases fit TRBD2. This CDR3 region has 13 residues. Trimming took 10 bases from V and 1 from J; bases not matched to a gene: 3. Germline loops: CDR1 SGHKS, CDR2 YYEKEE (reference sequence). The CDR3 loop is CAGTRENTGELFF. The DNA for the CDR3 is TGTGCCGGGACTAGAGAGAACACCGGGGAGCTGTTTTTT.

This clonotype has just a few counts. V gene TRBV5-1 combines with J gene TRBJ1-2; no reliable D call. CDR3 length equals 13 residues. Between the trimmed V and J ends, which lost 0 bases and 8 bases, there was a span of 11 bases. Germline V CDR1 and CDR2: SGHRS, YFSETQ. CDR3 in DNA: TGCGCCAGCAGCTTGGACGCGAGGCCGGGCTACACCTTC. This encodes CASSLDARPGYTF.

The table lists this clonotype with many counts. The genes are TRBV5-1 and TRBJ1-1; a weak D match, TRBD1 (6 bases). Trimming took 0 bases from V and 1 from J, leaving 10 bases between them. The CDR3 covers 15 residues. The germline gives CDR1 SGHRS, CDR2 YFSETQ. The CDR3 DNA sequence: TGCGCCAGCAGCTTGGCGGGGGCTGGGAACACTGAAGCTTTCTTT. Translating it yields CASSLAGAGNTEAFF.

The rearrangement uses TRBV18 and TRBJ1-1; D gene unclear. This CDR3 contains 14 residues. Germline CDR1 reads KGHSH; CDR2 reads LQKENI. Trimming shortened V by 1 base and J by 6 bases, and 12 bases separated the two germline ends. CDR3 region: CASSPQGLFSEAFF. The CDR3 region has the DNA TGTGCCAGCTCACCACAGGGCCTTTTTTCTGAAGCTTTCTTT.

This rearrangement joins TRBV20-1 to TRBJ1-5, with 7 bases that match TRBD1. CDR1 and CDR2 (germline): DFQATT, SNEGSKA (reference sequence). V lost 0 bases to trimming and J lost 6 bases; unmatched junction nucleotides: 8. This CDR3 has 15 residues. The CDR3 nucleotides are TGCAGTGCTAGAGATGATCGACAGGGTACTCAGCCCCAGCATTTT. This gives the protein CSARDDRQGTQPQHF.

Many counts were recorded for this clonotype. V usage is TRBV7-8 and J usage is TRBJ2-7; D call uncertain. The length of the CDR3 is 15 residues. CDR1 and CDR2 from the germline V gene are SGHVS and FQNEAQ. V lost 1 base and J lost 3, with 13 bases in between. DNA of the CDR3: TGTGCCAGCAGCTTAGGACGGATCCTGCTCTACGAGCAGTACTTC. It yields the protein CASSLGRILLYEQYF.

This clonotype has more than one count but fewer than ten. This chain links TRBV9 with TRBJ1-5; D is ambiguous. The CDR3 sequence is 17 residues long. The germline CDR1 and CDR2 sequences are SGDLS and YYNGEE. The V and J ends lost 3 bases and 0 bases respectively, with 16 bases between them. The CDR3 coding sequence is TGTGCCAGCAGCGCCCGAAGATTACGGTATAGCAATCAGCCCCAGCATTTT. Translated, it gives CASSARRLRYSNQPQHF. Full variable domain (outside the CDR3, taken from reference TRBV9 and TRBJ1-5): DSGVTQTPKHLITATGQRVTLRCSPRSGDLSVYWYQQSLDQGLQFLIQYYNGEERAKGNILERFSAQQFPDLHSELNLSSLELGDSALYFCASSARRLRYSNQPQHFGDGTRLSIL.

On this clonotype: At one of its ends the junction is not consistent with the germline gene, which may arise from a read error. The J gene is TRBJ2-5, the V gene TRBV6-6, with 11 bases lining up with TRBD2. The CDR3 runs 16 residues. CDR1 MNHNY and CDR2 SVGAGI come from the germline V gene (reference sequence). The CDR3 sequence: CTSSYYQTSGAETQYF. The CDR3 DNA follows: TGTACCAGCAGTTATTATCAGACTAGCGGGGCGGAGACCCAGTACTTC.

This clonotype has ten or more counts. The V call is TRBV7-6, the J call TRBJ2-6; D tentatively reads TRBD1 or TRBD2 (5 bases each). The CDR3 runs 15 residues. V shed 3 bases and J shed 2 bases, with 8 bases lying between them. Germline lookup yields CDR1 SGHVS and CDR2 FNYEAQ. The CDR3 nucleotides are TGTGCCAGCAGCTTCGAGGGGCCTGGGGCCAACGTCCTGACTTTC. Its translation is CASSFEGPGANVLTF.

The J gene is TRBJ2-3, the V gene TRBV5-1; weak D call: TRBD2 (7 bases). CDR3 length: 15 residues. The germline gives CDR1 SGHRS, CDR2 YFSETQ. The germline V and J ends were trimmed by 0 bases and 5 bases, with 13 bases remaining between them. The CDR3 bases are TGCGCCAGCAGCTTGGACACAGGGAGGGGAGATACGCAGTATTTT. Translated: CASSLDTGRGDTQYF.

This clonotype has only a few counts. The chain employs TRBV25-1 and TRBJ1-1, with D perhaps TRBD1 (5 bases). The CDR3 is 15 amino acids. In germline, CDR1 is MGHDK, CDR2 SYGVNS. The V gene lost 3 bases and the J gene lost 2 bases, with 13 bases spanning the gap. The CDR3 sequence: CASSDWTLRNTEAFF. For the CDR3, the DNA is TGTGCCAGCAGTGATTGGACATTAAGAAACACTGAAGCTTTCTTT. Filled out from reference TRBV25-1 and TRBJ1-1, the complete variable domain reads EADIYQTPRYLVIGTGKKITLECSQTMGHDKMYWYQQDPGMELHLIHYSYGVNSTEKGDLSSESTVSRIRTEHFPLTLESARPSHTSQYLCASSDWTLRNTEAFFGQGTRLTVV.

Regarding this clonotype: Being one base from a much bigger clone, this may be a read error. The V call is TRBV2, the J call TRBJ2-4; D is perhaps TRBD1 (6 bases). The CDR3 sequence is 15 residues long. Germline V gene sequence: CDR1 SNHLY, CDR2 FYNNEI. Here the CDR3 reads CAGSLDSHNKNIQYF. In nucleotides, the CDR3 is TGTGCCGGCAGTCTGGACAGTCATAACAAAAACATTCAGTACTTC.

On this clonotype: One end of the junction does not line up with germline, which may come from a read error. CDR3 sequence (DNA): TGTGCCAGCAGGCTCCCGGGGACAGGGTTTGGCTGCACCTTC. Translated: CASRLPGTGFGCTF. The gene calls are TRBV6-1 and TRBJ1-2; TRBD1 aligns across 9 bases. Germline V gene lookup returns CDR1 MNHNS and CDR2 SASEGT. This CDR3 comprises 14 residues.